One and the same sample provided the 13 T cell receptor beta chains below, sequenced in a study of blood T cell repertoires in COVID-19. Assay: immunoSEQ multiplex PCR; the TCRdb copy retains only in-frame clones and omits some. Of 250,000 to 300,000 clones listed, around nine tenths were seen once; the top ten hold about an eighth. The sequenced sample was peripheral blood. The origin of the receptors is a woman in her seventies with COVID-19, enrolled during active disease.

The chain couples TRBV14 to TRBJ1-2; a possible D gene is TRBD1 (6 bases). Germline values: CDR1 SGHDN, CDR2 FVKESK. The V end was cut by 0 bases, the J end by 4 bases, with 9 bases between. CDR3 length: 14 amino acids. DNA for the CDR3: TGTGCCAGCAGCCAAGATAGGACAGTCTATGGCTACACCTTC. Translated: CASSQDRTVYGYTF.

This clone was recorded many times. The final CDR3 position lacks the conserved phenylalanine or tryptophan, pointing to a likely read error. Because the CDR3's place on the DNA is in doubt, the DNA is left out and the CDR3 is given as listed by TCRdb. This chain connects TRBV4-1 to TRBJ1-2; the table's D call, TRBD1, was not checked against the DNA. Looked up from germline, CDR1 is MGHRA and CDR2 is YSYEKL. The CDR3 numbers 12 amino acids, ends counted. The CDR3 loop is CASSQDGSMHVY.

The rearrangement uses TRBV5-1 and TRBJ1-1; 7 bases line up with TRBD1. This CDR3 spans 14 amino acids. Germline CDR1 is SGHRS and CDR2 is YFSETQ. Germline trimming cut 6 bases from V and 0 bases from J; bases unmatched to any gene: 5. The DNA for the CDR3 is TGCGCCAGCAACTTACAGGGGTTGAACACTGAAGCTTTCTTT. It codes for CASNLQGLNTEAFF.

V gene TRBV9 combines with J gene TRBJ2-1; TRBD2 might be the D (6 bases). This CDR3 is built from 12 residues. CDR1 and CDR2 from the germline V gene are SGDLS and YYNGEE. V was trimmed by 4 bases and J by 8 bases, leaving 10 bases between them. CDR3 protein: CASSNRGDEQFF. DNA for the CDR3: TGTGCCAGCAGCAACCGCGGGGATGAGCAGTTCTTC.

The chain couples TRBV20-1 to TRBJ1-4; no reliable D call. The germline CDR1 and CDR2 sequences are DFQATT and SNEGSKA (reference sequence). CDR3 length: 13 amino acids. V dropped 3 bases and J dropped 0 bases, with 5 bases sitting between them. The DNA for the CDR3 is TGCAGTGCTAGTCCAACAACTAATGAAAAACTGTTTTTT. The encoded protein is CSASPTTNEKLFF.

The CDR3 region is CASSQEGGNYGYTF. In nucleotides, the CDR3 is TGTGCCAGCAGCCAAGAAGGAGGTAACTATGGCTACACCTTC. The V call is TRBV3-1 (or the pseudogene TRBV3-2), the J call TRBJ1-2, with unresolved D. Looked up from germline, CDR1 is LGHDT and CDR2 is YNNKEL (reference sequence). V was clipped by 0 bases and J by 1 base, with 6 bases between them. The CDR3 runs 14 residues.

In regard to this clone: The junction differs from germline at one of its ends, possibly a read error. This chain uses TRBV7-3 with TRBJ2-7, with D tentatively TRBD1 (5 bases). CDR3 length equals 13 residues. The V gene's germline CDR1 is SGHTA and CDR2 FQGTGA. The DNA of the CDR3 is TGTGCCAGCAGCTTAGACAGAAACTACGAGCAGTATTTC. Translation: CASSLDRNYEQYF.

The rearrangement joins TRBV27 to TRBJ2-7; tentative D call: TRBD1 (6 bases). Trimming pared 1 base from V and 4 bases from J, leaving 11 bases between. CDR1 is MNHEY, CDR2 SMNVEV, per germline (reference sequence). The CDR3 is 14 amino acids. CDR3 DNA sequence: TGTGCCAGCAGTTTATACCGGGACAAGTACGAGCAGTACTTC. Protein sequence: CASSLYRDKYEQYF.

The DNA of the CDR3 is TGCGCCAGCAGTGAAGGCGGGGGGGTAAACCAAGAGACCCAGTACTTC. Protein: CASSEGGGVNQETQYF. J is TRBJ2-5 and V is TRBV10-1, with TRBD2 identical over 9 bases. The germline V gene encodes CDR1 WNHNN and CDR2 SYGVQD (reference sequence). J gave up 0 bases and V 3 bases, and 5 bases lay outside the gene matches. This CDR3 has 16 residues.

This rearrangement joins TRBV7-8 to TRBJ1-2; D remains unclear. Germline values: CDR1 SGHVS, CDR2 FQNEAQ. Trimming took off 1 base at V and 2 bases at J, with 8 bases between the two ends. The CDR3 runs to 14 residues. The CDR3 loop is CASSLGDWNYGYTF. DNA of the CDR3: TGTGCCAGCAGCTTAGGAGACTGGAACTATGGCTACACCTTC. Full variable domain (outside the CDR3, taken from reference TRBV7-8 and TRBJ1-2): GAGVSQSPRYKVAKRGQDVALRCDPISGHVSLFWYQQALGQGPEFLTYFQNEAQLDKSGLPSDRFFAERPEGSVSTLKIQRTQQEDSAVYLCASSLGDWNYGYTFGSGTRLTVV.

V is TRBV7-7 and J is TRBJ2-3; the match to TRBD1 covers 9 bases. The germline gives CDR1 SSHAT, CDR2 FNYEAQ (reference sequence). The trim removed 5 bases at V and 2 bases at J, leaving 5 bases unmatched. The CDR3 extends over 15 amino acids. The CDR3 is CASSPWTGDTDTQYF. Written as DNA, the CDR3 is TGTGCCAGCAGCCCCTGGACAGGGGACACAGATACGCAGTATTTT.

V gene TRBV9 combines with J gene TRBJ1-6, with TRBD1 identical over 8 bases. CDR1 and CDR2 from the germline V gene are SGDLS and YYNGEE. The CDR3 length is 15 residues. The V and J ends lost 0 bases and 9 bases, in that order; junction bases with no gene match: 5. CDR3 nucleotide sequence: TGTGCCAGCAGCGTAGGAGGGACAGGCCTTTCACCCCTCCACTTT. Its translation is CASSVGGTGLSPLHF.

J is TRBJ2-6 and V is TRBV6-5; D remains ambiguous. Trimming removed 7 bases at V and 0 bases at J, with 4 bases between. Germline V gene lookup returns CDR1 MNHEY and CDR2 SVGAGI. There are 13 residues in the CDR3. The CDR3 region has the DNA TGTGCCAGCACTCCCTCTGGGGCCAACGTCCTGACTTTC. Residues: CASTPSGANVLTF.